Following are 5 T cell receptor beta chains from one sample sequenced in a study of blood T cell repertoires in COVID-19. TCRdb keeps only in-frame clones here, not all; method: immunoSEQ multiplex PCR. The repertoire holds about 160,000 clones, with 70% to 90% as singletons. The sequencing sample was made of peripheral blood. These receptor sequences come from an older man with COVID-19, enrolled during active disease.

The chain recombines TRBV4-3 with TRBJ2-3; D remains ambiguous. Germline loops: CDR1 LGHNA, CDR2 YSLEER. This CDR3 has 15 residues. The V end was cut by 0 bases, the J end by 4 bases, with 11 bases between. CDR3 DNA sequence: TGCGCCAGCAGCCAAGATTGGCTAGTGTCAGATACGCAGTATTTT. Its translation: CASSQDWLVSDTQYF.

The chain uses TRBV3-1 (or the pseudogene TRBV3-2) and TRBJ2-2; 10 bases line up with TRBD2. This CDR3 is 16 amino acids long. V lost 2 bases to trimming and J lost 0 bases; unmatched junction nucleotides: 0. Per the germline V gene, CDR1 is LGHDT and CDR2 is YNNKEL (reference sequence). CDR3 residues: CASSQSGGANTGELFF. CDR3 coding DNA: TGTGCCAGCAGCCAAAGCGGGGGGGCGAACACCGGGGAGCTGTTTTTT.

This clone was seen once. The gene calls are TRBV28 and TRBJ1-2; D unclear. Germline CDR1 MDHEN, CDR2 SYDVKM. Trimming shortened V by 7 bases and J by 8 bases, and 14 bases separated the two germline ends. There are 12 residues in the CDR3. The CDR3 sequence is CASTGSLKGYTF. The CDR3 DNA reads TGTGCCAGCACTGGCTCTTTAAAGGGCTACACCTTC.

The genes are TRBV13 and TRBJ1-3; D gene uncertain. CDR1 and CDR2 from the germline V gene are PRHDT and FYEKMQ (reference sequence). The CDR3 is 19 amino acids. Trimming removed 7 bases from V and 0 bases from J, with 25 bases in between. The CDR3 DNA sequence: TGTGCCAGCACAAGATTCCTGGACTCTCAAAGGCGCTCTGGAAACACCATATATTTT. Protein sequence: CASTRFLDSQRRSGNTIYF.

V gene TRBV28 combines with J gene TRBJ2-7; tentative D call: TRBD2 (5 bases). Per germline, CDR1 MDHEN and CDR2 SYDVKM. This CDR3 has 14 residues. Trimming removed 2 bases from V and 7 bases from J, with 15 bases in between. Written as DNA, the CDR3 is TGTGCCAGCAGTTTAATAACACGGGGAGAGGAGCAGTACTTC. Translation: CASSLITRGEEQYF.